The rows below give T cell receptor beta chains drawn from one sample of a study of beta chain features in type 1 diabetes. The method was immunoSEQ multiplex PCR; TCRdb's version includes in-frame clones alone and lacks a portion of them. Seen here are hundreds of thousands of clones, over 8.5% observed once, and the top ten hold just under 0.035%. The sequencing sample was made of naive CD4+ T cells from blood. Source of these receptors: a woman aged 18 to 35 in good health. CDR3s include the opening cysteine and the closing phenylalanine or tryptophan. D genes are given only for firm matches. Clone size is shown for a subset of rows, as once, few, many or a class of expanded clone.

D,J,V,size,CDR3,DNA
TRBD2,TRBJ2-1,TRBV4-1,many,CASSQDTGGAYNEQFF,TGCGCCAGCAGCCAAGACACGGGAGGAGCATACAATGAGCAGTTCTTC
NA,TRBJ2-5,TRBV15,many,CATSRALEREETQYF,TGTGCCACCAGCAGGGCCCTGGAGCGGGAAGAGACCCAGTACTTC
NA,TRBJ1-1,TRBV5-4,few,CASSINTEAFF,TGTGCCAGCTCTATAAACACTGAAGCTTTCTTT
TRBD2,TRBJ2-7,TRBV5-4,few,CASSLSGLAGGLGDEQYF,TGTGCCAGCAGCTTGTCTGGACTAGCGGGGGGGCTAGGAGACGAGCAGTACTTC
TRBD1,TRBJ2-7,TRBV7-9,few,CASSPDRRPYEQYF,TGTGCCAGCAGCCCGGACAGGAGACCGTACGAGCAGTACTTC
NA,TRBJ2-7,TRBV6-1,few,CASRPGQAYEQYF,TGTGCCAGCCGACCGGGACAAGCCTACGAGCAGTACTTC
TRBD1,TRBJ2-1,TRBV27,NA,CATRPRDSPNNEQFF,TGTGCCACTCGACCCCGGGACAGCCCTAACAATGAGCAGTTCTTC
TRBD1,TRBJ2-5,TRBV7-7,NA,CASSFRQGSGETQYF,TGTGCCAGCAGCTTCCGACAGGGTTCAGGAGAGACCCAGTACTTC
NA,TRBJ1-5,TRBV2,NA,CASSGLLQPQHF,TGTGCCAGCAGTGGTCTTCTGCAGCCCCAGCATTTT
NA,TRBJ2-3,TRBV29-1,NA,CSVGGELTDTQYF,TGCAGCGTTGGTGGGGAGCTCACAGATACGCAGTATTTT
TRBD1,TRBJ2-4,TRBV4-2,NA,CASSQDPQGVAKNIQYF,TGTGCCAGCAGCCAAGACCCACAGGGGGTAGCCAAAAACATTCAGTACTTC
TRBD1,TRBJ2-1,TRBV18,few,CASSRDRGTHNEQFF,TGTGCCAGCTCACGGGACAGGGGAACCCACAATGAGCAGTTCTTC
NA,TRBJ2-3,TRBV27,NA,CASSYSNSTDTQYF,TGTGCCAGCAGTTACTCGAATAGCACAGATACGCAGTATTTT
NA,TRBJ2-2,TRBV21-1,few,CASSKSRVSNTGELFF,TGTGCCAGCAGCAAATCTCGGGTTTCGAACACCGGGGAGCTGTTTTTT
NA,TRBJ1-2,TRBV5-1,few,CASSYAPEETYGYTF,TGCGCCAGCAGCTACGCGCCCGAGGAGACCTATGGCTACACCTTC
NA,TRBJ1-2,TRBV6-5,few,CATNGINYGYTF,TGTGCCACCAACGGGATTAACTATGGCTACACCTTC
TRBD1,TRBJ2-7,TRBV30,NA,CAWLRDSYEQYF,TGTGCCTGGCTACGGGACAGCTACGAGCAGTACTTC
TRBD1,TRBJ2-7,TRBV7-3,NA,CASSATGGYEQYF,TGTGCCAGCAGCGCCACAGGGGGCTACGAGCAGTACTTC
NA,TRBJ1-1,TRBV6-5,few,CASSPSGALNTEAFF,TGTGCCAGCAGCCCCTCAGGGGCGCTGAACACTGAAGCTTTCTTT
NA,TRBJ2-2,TRBV30,few,CAWSPTGLRAGELFF,TGTGCCTGGAGTCCAACAGGGTTGAGGGCCGGGGAGCTGTTTTTT
TRBD2,TRBJ2-3,TRBV9,NA,CASSVAPSGGSTDTQYF,TGTGCCAGCAGCGTAGCGCCTAGCGGGGGAAGCACAGATACGCAGTATTTT
TRBD2,TRBJ2-1,TRBV5-1,NA,CASSKGLAGGMIYNEQFF,TGCGCCAGCAGCAAGGGACTAGCGGGGGGGATGATCTACAATGAGCAGTTCTTC
NA,TRBJ1-4,TRBV5-6,few,CASSFGRDEKLFF,TGTGCCAGCAGCTTCGGCAGGGATGAAAAACTGTTTTTT
TRBD2,TRBJ2-5,TRBV19,few,CASSPTGGRETQYF,TGTGCCAGTAGTCCCACGGGAGGAAGAGAGACCCAGTACTTC
NA,TRBJ2-1,TRBV6-5,NA,CASSYRRFDGEQFF,TGTGCCAGCAGTTACAGGCGGTTTGATGGTGAGCAGTTCTTC
TRBD1,TRBJ2-7,TRBV4-1,NA,CASSGSGGPFEQYF,TGCGCCAGCAGCGGGTCAGGGGGCCCCTTCGAGCAGTACTTC
TRBD1,TRBJ1-4,TRBV4-2,few,CASSPGTEFNEKLFF,TGTGCCAGCAGCCCTGGGACAGAATTTAATGAAAAACTGTTTTTT
NA,TRBJ1-4,TRBV29-1,few,CSVGGTNEKLFF,TGCAGCGTTGGCGGGACTAATGAAAAACTGTTTTTT
TRBD2,TRBJ2-5,TRBV4-1,NA,CASSHMDPAGGGETQYF,TGCGCCAGCAGCCACATGGACCCAGCGGGGGGGGGAGAGACCCAGTACTTC
TRBD2,TRBJ2-7,TRBV6-5,NA,CASSPTGTSGTEQYF,TGTGCCAGCAGCCCCACCGGGACTAGCGGGACCGAGCAGTACTTC
TRBD2,TRBJ2-7,TRBV5-6,NA,CASSLVAGVSYEQYF,TGTGCCAGCAGCTTGGTAGCGGGAGTCTCCTACGAGCAGTACTTC
NA,TRBJ2-1,TRBV11-2,few,CASSLQLANNEQFF,TGTGCCAGCAGCTTACAACTAGCTAACAATGAGCAGTTCTTC
TRBD2,TRBJ2-1,TRBV15,few,CATSVEREWWNEQFF,TGTGCCACCAGCGTCGAGCGGGAGTGGTGGAATGAGCAGTTCTTC
TRBD1,TRBJ1-1,TRBV9,NA,CASSVLQGATEAFF,TGTGCCAGCAGCGTATTACAGGGGGCCACTGAAGCTTTCTTT
TRBD1,TRBJ2-7,TRBV6-1,NA,CASRVDRIYEQYF,TGTGCCAGCAGGGTGGACAGGATTTACGAGCAGTACTTC